What follows are 25 T cell receptor beta chains derived from one specimen sequenced in a study of T cell responses to AZD1222 COVID-19 vaccine. Assay used: immunoSEQ multiplex PCR; TCRdb lists only in-frame clones, some missing. Of approximately 150,000 clones in the sample, about 90% were seen once. Here the sequenced sample was peripheral blood, taken on day 0 of AZD1222 vaccination. The source of these receptors is an adult in good health.

As regards this clone: The same CDR3 can be traced to other DNA sequences in this sample. The gene calls are TRBV19 and TRBJ2-7, with a weak D call TRBD1 (6 bases). From germline, CDR1 is LNHDA and CDR2 SQIVND (reference sequence). This CDR3 is 14 amino acids long. V shed 3 bases and J shed 0 bases, with 9 bases lying between them. This CDR3 is CASSITGSSYEQYF. In DNA form, the CDR3 reads TGTGCCAGTAGTATCACAGGGAGCTCCTACGAGCAGTACTTC. The whole variable domain, filled in from reference TRBV19 and TRBJ2-7, reads DGGITQSPKYLFRKEGQNVTLSCEQNLNHDAMYWYRQDPGQGLRLIYYSQIVNDFQKGDIAEGYSVSREKKESFPLTVTSAQKNPTAFYLCASSITGSSYEQYFGPGTRLTVT.

The gene calls are TRBV28 and TRBJ2-7; 8 nucleotides match TRBD1. CDR3 size: 14 residues. Germline V gene sequence: CDR1 MDHEN, CDR2 SYDVKM. The ends lost 5 bases at V and 6 bases at J; junction bases unmatched: 9. The chain's CDR3 is CASSPLDRVGEQYF. The CDR3 nucleotides are TGTGCCAGCAGTCCATTGGACAGGGTGGGCGAGCAGTACTTC.

The J gene is TRBJ1-2, the V gene TRBV6-5; D is perhaps TRBD1 (6 bases). V was shortened by 0 bases and J by 2 bases, with 10 bases between the two germline ends. Germline V gives CDR1 MNHEY, CDR2 SVGAGI. This CDR3 spans 15 amino acids. The CDR3 DNA reads TGTGCCAGCAGTTACTCGGGACACATGAACTATGGCTACACCTTC. Protein product: CASSYSGHMNYGYTF.

The chain uses TRBV18 and TRBJ2-7, with 12 positions matching TRBD2. There are 17 residues in the CDR3. V lost 2 bases and J lost 0; bases outside the gene matches: 5. Germline V gene lookup returns CDR1 KGHSH and CDR2 LQKENI. The CDR3 sequence is CASSPTLAGGPSYEQYF. For the CDR3, the DNA is TGTGCCAGCTCACCAACCCTAGCGGGGGGGCCCTCCTACGAGCAGTACTTC.

The CDR3 nucleotides are TGTGCCAGCTCCCTTGAAGGGGAGCTGTTTTTT. It translates to CASSLEGELFF. The V gene is TRBV18, the J gene TRBJ2-2; no clear D gene. Trimming removed 6 bases from V and 8 bases from J, with 7 bases in between. CDR1 is KGHSH, CDR2 LQKENI, per germline. The CDR3 is 11 residues long.

The chain employs TRBV6-1 and TRBJ2-7, with D possibly being TRBD1 or TRBD2 (5 bases each). The CDR3 consists of 16 residues. V lost 0 bases and J 5 bases, leaving 17 bases between the germline ends. The germline V gene encodes CDR1 MNHNS and CDR2 SASEGT. CDR3 in amino acids: CASSEAGMTGRNEQYF. CDR3 DNA: TGTGCCAGCAGTGAAGCAGGGATGACGGGGCGGAACGAGCAGTACTTC.

This clone was picked up one time. The chain combines TRBV9 with TRBJ1-2; the match to TRBD1 covers 7 bases. Per the germline V gene, CDR1 is SGDLS and CDR2 is YYNGEE. The CDR3 covers 15 residues. V trimming: 3 bases; J trimming: 2 bases; junction bases outside the gene matches: 7. The CDR3 nucleotides read TGTGCCAGCAGCGAGGCCGGGACAGCAAACTATGGCTACACCTTC. Translation: CASSEAGTANYGYTF.

CDR3 residues: CASSFHGGSYNEQFF. In DNA form, the CDR3 reads TGTGCCAGCAGTTTCCATGGGGGCTCCTACAATGAGCAGTTCTTC. The chain uses TRBV27 and TRBJ2-1; D could derive from TRBD1 or TRBD2 (5 bases each). V lost 3 bases and J lost 0, with 9 bases in between. Germline V gene data show CDR1 as MNHEY and CDR2 as SMNVEV (reference sequence). The CDR3 is made up of 15 amino acids.

The gene calls are TRBV18 and TRBJ1-6; 9 bases fit TRBD1. This CDR3 has 14 amino acids. V gave up 5 bases and J gave up 7 bases; unmatched junction bases: 3. Germline-derived CDR1 and CDR2 are KGHSH and LQKENI. CDR3 nucleotides: TGTGCCAGCTCAGCACAGGGGGCGAATTCACCCCTCCACTTT. This sequence encodes CASSAQGANSPLHF. The complete variable domain, with remaining parts taken from reference TRBV18 and TRBJ1-6, reads NAGVMQNPRHLVRRRGQEARLRCSPMKGHSHVYWYRQLPEEGLKFMVYLQKENIIDESGMPKERFSAEFPKEGPSILRIQQVVRGDSAAYFCASSAQGANSPLHFGNGTRLTVT.

Here the CDR3 reads CASSQDRLRYRAGQRNTEAFF. CDR3 DNA: TGCGCCAGCAGCCAAGATCGTCTCCGGTACAGAGCGGGACAGAGGAACACTGAAGCTTTCTTT. The rearrangement joins TRBV4-1 to TRBJ1-1; TRBD1 agrees at 7 bases. Trimming took 0 bases from V and 1 from J; bases not matched to a gene: 20. Germline assignment: CDR1 MGHRA and CDR2 YSYEKL. The CDR3 has 21 amino acids.

V usage is TRBV6-5 and J usage is TRBJ2-7, with D perhaps TRBD1 or TRBD2 (5 bases each). CDR3 length: 14 residues. The V and J ends lost 2 bases and 5 bases respectively, with 13 bases between them. Germline CDR1 is MNHEY and CDR2 is SVGAGI. The CDR3: CASSYRARGNEQYF. The CDR3, as DNA: TGTGCCAGCAGTTACCGCGCGAGGGGCAACGAGCAGTACTTC.

The chain couples TRBV7-9 to TRBJ1-6, with D unresolved. The CDR3 contains 17 residues. Trimming removed 3 bases from V and 7 bases from J, with 19 bases in between. Germline CDR1 reads SEHNR; CDR2 reads FQNEAQ (reference sequence). For the CDR3, the DNA is TGTGCCAGCAGCTTCGTTGGCATGGGGTTCCGAAATTCACCCCTCCACTTT. This gives the protein CASSFVGMGFRNSPLHF.

This clone has just one count. V usage is TRBV7-9 and J usage is TRBJ2-6; D gene ambiguous. The CDR3 covers 16 residues. V dropped 1 base and J dropped 6 bases, with 13 bases sitting between them. CDR1 and CDR2 (germline): SEHNR, FQNEAQ (reference sequence). CDR3 nucleotides: TGTGCCAGCAGCTTAGGTCGGTCCTTTGTGGCCAACGTCCTGACTTTC. Amino acids: CASSLGRSFVANVLTF. Drawing the rest from reference TRBV7-9 and TRBJ2-6, the complete variable domain is DTGVSQNPRHKITKRGQNVTFRCDPISEHNRLYWYRQTLGQGPEFLTYFQNEAQLEKSRLLSDRFSAERPKGSFSTLEIQRTEQGDSAMYLCASSLGRSFVANVLTFGAGSRLTVL.

V is TRBV19 and J is TRBJ2-2, with D unresolved. Trimming removed 3 bases at V and 6 bases at J, with 17 bases between. Germline CDR1 and CDR2: LNHDA and SQIVND (reference sequence). The CDR3 consists of 16 residues. The CDR3 is CASSIWRFNIAGELFF. The DNA for the CDR3 is TGTGCCAGTAGTATTTGGAGATTCAACATCGCCGGGGAGCTGTTTTTT.

This clone was recorded only once. CDR3 nucleotides: TGTGCCATCAGTGCCGGACAGGTATCCTACGAGCAGTACTTC. The encoded protein is CAISAGQVSYEQYF. The chain is built from TRBV10-3 and TRBJ2-7; 7 bases align to TRBD1. J was trimmed by 1 base and V by 4 bases; bases with no gene match: 4. The germline gives CDR1 ENHRY, CDR2 SYGVKD. This CDR3 has 14 residues.

The chain combines TRBV7-2 with TRBJ2-3; D unresolved. The CDR3 loop spans 16 amino acids. V was trimmed by 5 bases and J by 7 bases, leaving 22 bases between them. Germline V gene lookup returns CDR1 SGHTA and CDR2 FQGNSA. The CDR3 spells CASSLGPSRTLNTQYF. Here the CDR3 DNA reads TGTGCCAGCAGCCTCGGACCATCCCGTACACTAAATACGCAGTATTTT.

The chain joins TRBV11-1 to TRBJ2-5, with D perhaps TRBD2 (5 bases). This CDR3 comprises 16 residues. Between the trimmed V and J ends, which lost 1 base and 1 base, there was a span of 13 bases. Germline CDR1 and CDR2: SGHAT and FQDESV (reference sequence). CDR3 nucleotide sequence: TGTGCCAGCAGCTTAGGTGATCGGACTTTCCAAGAGACCCAGTACTTC. It codes for CASSLGDRTFQETQYF.

The rearrangement links TRBV6-5 to TRBJ2-7; maybe TRBD2 (5 bases). The germline gives CDR1 MNHEY, CDR2 SVGAGI. This CDR3 region has 11 residues. V was cut by 11 bases and J by 1 base, with 9 bases left in between. The CDR3: CASGVSYEQYF. DNA for the CDR3: TGTGCCTCCGGGGTTTCCTACGAGCAGTACTTC.

The chain recombines TRBV6-2 or TRBV6-3 with TRBJ2-3, with 8 positions matching TRBD1. Germline assignment: CDR1 MNHEY and CDR2 SVGEGT. The trim removed 1 base at V and 15 bases at J, leaving 6 bases unmatched. The CDR3 contains 12 residues. The CDR3 protein is CASSYWGQAVYF. In nucleotides, the CDR3 is TGTGCCAGCAGTTACTGGGGACAGGCGGTTTATTTT.

The rearrangement links TRBV5-6 to TRBJ2-1; tentative D call: TRBD2 (6 bases). The CDR3 has 15 amino acids. Trimming removed 0 bases from V and 5 bases from J, with 12 bases in between. From germline, CDR1 is SGHDT and CDR2 YYEEEE. The CDR3 protein is CASSLGPTGDNEQFF. In DNA, the CDR3 is TGTGCCAGCAGCTTGGGCCCGACGGGGGACAATGAGCAGTTCTTC.

V usage is TRBV9 and J usage is TRBJ1-2; TRBD1 is a possible D gene (5 bases). V was pared by 0 bases and J by 5 bases, with 11 bases between. The CDR3 loop spans 14 amino acids. Germline V gene sequence: CDR1 SGDLS, CDR2 YYNGEE. This CDR3 is CASSVAPDSYGYTF. CDR3 sequence (DNA): TGTGCCAGCAGCGTAGCTCCCGACAGTTATGGCTACACCTTC.

J is TRBJ1-6 and V is TRBV6-5; maybe TRBD1 (6 bases). This CDR3 contains 15 residues. From germline, CDR1 is MNHEY and CDR2 SVGAGI. V was cut by 5 bases and J by 7 bases, with 15 bases left in between. CDR3 nucleotides: TGTGCCAGCAGTCCCTCGCAGGGGTACAATTCACCCCTCCACTTT. Amino acids: CASSPSQGYNSPLHF.

The sample holds many counts of this clone. One junction end does not reproduce the germline sequence, and a read error may be involved. V usage is TRBV7-9 and J usage is TRBJ2-3; D may be TRBD2 (7 bases). Germline assignment: CDR1 SEHNR and CDR2 FQNEAQ (reference sequence). The CDR3 runs to 17 residues. The CDR3 loop is CASRLATTGGPTDTQYF. The CDR3 DNA follows: TGTGCCAGCAGATTAGCGACGACGGGGGGCCCCACAGATACGCAGTATTTT.

The genes are TRBV5-5 and TRBJ1-2, with 7 bases that match TRBD1. The CDR3 runs to 15 residues. The V gene end was trimmed by 2 bases and the J gene end by 1 base; junction bases not matched to a gene: 5. From germline, CDR1 is SGHKS and CDR2 YYEKEE (reference sequence). The CDR3, as DNA: TGTGCCAGCAGCTTAGAGGGGGCGCTTAACTATGGCTACACCTTC. This sequence encodes CASSLEGALNYGYTF.

This clone was found once. V gene TRBV7-9 combines with J gene TRBJ1-1; the D is unclear. CDR1 SEHNR and CDR2 FQNEAQ come from the germline V gene (reference sequence). Trimming removed 5 bases from V and 4 bases from J, with 11 bases in between. CDR3 length: 13 residues. CDR3 coding DNA: TGTGCCAGCAGCGGAGGGTGGGGCACTGAAGCTTTCTTT. The encoded protein is CASSGGWGTEAFF.